One and the same sample provided the 32 T cell receptor beta chains below, sequenced in a study of T cell clonality in common variable immunodeficiency. Study-level points and caveats: Common variable immunodeficiency TCR beta sequences reportedly had fewer deletions and N-nucleotide insertions.

The antigens of these receptors remain unknown. The assay was immunoSEQ multiplex PCR, and TCRdb's table has in-frame clones only and misses some. The repertoire consists of around 19,000 clones, none detected only once. The sequencing sample was made of peripheral blood mononuclear cells. The receptors derive from a human donor with common variable immunodeficiency.

Note on this clone: From the germline J gene comes the end of the CDR3, since the read stops 3 residues before it. The chain is built from TRBV7-9 and TRBJ2-5; D unclear. V lost 8 bases and J 3 bases, leaving 19 bases between the germline ends. The germline gives CDR1 SEHNR, CDR2 FQNEAQ (reference sequence). CDR3 size: 15 residues. Incomplete CDR3 DNA: TGTGCCAGCGCTGTTTGGGCATTAACCAAAGAGACC. It translates to CASAVWALTKET. The complete CDR3 reads CASAVWALTKETQYF.

This clone showed up just a few times. Coverage ceases 3 residues before the CDR3 finishes, and the germline J gene fills in the end. The J gene is TRBJ2-5, the V gene TRBV29-1; 8 bases are a match to TRBD1. V shed 4 bases and J 5 bases; nucleotides not matched to a gene: 6. Germline V gene lookup returns CDR1 SQVTM and CDR2 ANQGSEA. The CDR3 consists of 13 residues. CDR3 DNA (partial): TGCAGCGTTGGAGCAGGGGGCCAGGAGACC. Its translation is CSVGAGGQET. The whole CDR3 region reads CSVGAGGQETQYF.

In this sample, this clone turned up a few times. With the read ending 3 residues before the CDR3 end, the germline J gene is used to fill in that end. The V and J genes are TRBV5-1 and TRBJ2-1; 7 bases line up with TRBD2. The V and J ends lost 5 bases and 8 bases, in that order; junction bases with no gene match: 4. The CDR3 contains 12 residues. Germline values: CDR1 SGHRS, CDR2 YFSETQ. CDR3 DNA, as far as it was read: TGCGCCAGCAGGATGGCGGGGGATGAG. Its protein is CASRMAGDE. The whole CDR3 region reads CASRMAGDEQFF.

Incomplete CDR3 DNA: TGCAGCGTAGACCCCCAGGGAACG. Its translation: CSVDPQGT. The CDR3 reads in full as CSVDPQGTQYF. The chain carries TRBV29-1 and TRBJ2-3; possibly TRBD1 for D (5 bases). The read ends 3 residues early relative to the CDR3; the germline J gene fills the gap. Germline CDR1 reads SQVTM; CDR2 reads ANQGSEA. The CDR3 is 11 residues long.

This clone occurred a few times. The sequenced fragment ends 3 residues before the CDR3 boundary, so the rest is inferred from the germline J gene. The J gene is TRBJ1-6, the V gene TRBV18, with a possible D match to TRBD1 (5 bases). CDR1 and CDR2 from the germline V gene are KGHSH and LQKENI. V lost 5 bases and J 7 bases, leaving 24 bases between the germline ends. The CDR3 has 18 residues. The CDR3 region is CASSSSTGALRGNSPLHF. The sequenced CDR3 bases are TGTGCCAGCTCATCCTCGACCGGGGCCCTCCGGGGGAATTCACCC.

As to this clone: The observed sequence ends 3 residues before the CDR3 terminus, with the missing tail filled in from the germline J gene. The gene calls are TRBV18 and TRBJ2-1; 8 nucleotides match TRBD1. Unmatched junction bases numbered 11, after V lost 3 bases and J lost 7 bases. This CDR3 is 16 amino acids long. CDR1 is KGHSH, CDR2 LQKENI, per germline. Here the CDR3 reads CASSPKTGQAGNEQFF. Partial CDR3 DNA: TGTGCCAGCTCACCGAAAACGGGACAGGCTGGGAATGAG.

For this clone: The read stops 3 residues short of the end of the CDR3; the missing end is completed from the germline J gene. The chain links TRBV7-9 to TRBJ2-1, with 8 positions matching TRBD1. CDR1 and CDR2 (germline): SEHNR, FQNEAQ (reference sequence). This CDR3 region has 12 residues. With V trimmed by 5 bases and J by 9 bases, 3 bases remained unmatched. CDR3 DNA, as far as it was read: TGTGCCAGCAGCCAGGGGGCTAGTGAG. Translation gives CASSQGASE. The full-length CDR3 reads as CASSQGASEQFF.

This clone was observed a few times. Read coverage stops 3 residues before the CDR3 terminus; the germline J gene supplies the remainder. This chain connects TRBV19 to TRBJ1-5; D might be TRBD1 (5 bases). The CDR3 has 17 amino acids. From germline, CDR1 is LNHDA and CDR2 SQIVND (reference sequence). The V end was cut by 5 bases, the J end by 0 bases, with 17 bases between. The CDR3 is CASSPGRARNSNQPQHF. The CDR3 bases that were read are TGTGCCAGTAGTCCAGGGAGGGCCCGGAATAGCAATCAGCCC.

This clone came up a few times. Sequencing ends 3 residues short of the CDR3 end; the germline J gene provides the rest. The chain uses TRBV7-6 and TRBJ1-6, with unresolved D. Germline CDR1 and CDR2: SGHVS and FNYEAQ. Trimming took 4 bases from V and 4 from J, leaving 8 bases between them. This CDR3 is 14 amino acids long. CDR3 DNA, as far as it was read: TGTGCCAGCAGCTCGACGGGGTATAATTCACCC. Encoded protein: CASSSTGYNSP. The complete CDR3 reads CASSSTGYNSPLHF.

For this clone: The read comes to an end 3 residues before the CDR3 does, leaving the germline J gene to fill in the end. This chain connects TRBV5-1 to TRBJ2-3, with D possibly matching TRBD1 (6 bases). The CDR3 sequence is 17 residues long. The V end lost 0 bases, the J end lost 6 bases, and 20 bases lay between the germline ends. Germline V gene data show CDR1 as SGHRS and CDR2 as YFSETQ. CDR3 residues: CASSLVPGTSTLDTQYF. Partial CDR3 DNA: TGCGCCAGCAGCTTGGTCCCCGGGACAAGCACCTTGGATACG. The whole variable domain, filled in from reference TRBV5-1 and TRBJ2-3, reads KAGVTQTPRYLIKTRGQQVTLSCSPISGHRSVSWYQQTPGQGLQFLFEYFSETQRNKGNFPGRFSGRQFSNSRSEMNVSTLELGDSALYLCASSLVPGTSTLDTQYFGPGTRLTVL.

Concerning this clone: At one end the junction does not follow the germline gene, possibly because of a read error. The read gets to within 3 residues of the CDR3 end, and the germline J gene fills in the rest. The gene calls are TRBV7-8 and TRBJ1-1, with 7 positions matching TRBD1. There are 17 residues in the CDR3. The germline V gene encodes CDR1 SGHVS and CDR2 FQNEAQ. The CDR3 bases that were read are TGTGTCAGCAGCGCAAGGGACAGATCCGTAAAGAACACTGAA. Protein sequence: CVSSARDRSVKNTE. The complete CDR3 sequence is CVSSARDRSVKNTEAFF.

Worth noting for this clone: The junction departs from the called germline gene at one end, perhaps through a read error. The observed sequence ends 3 residues before the CDR3 terminus, with the missing tail filled in from the germline J gene. The chain joins TRBV30 to TRBJ1-4, with TRBD1 as a possible D gene (6 bases). The CDR3 length is 13 residues. Germline V gives CDR1 GTSNPN, CDR2 SVGIG (reference sequence). CDR3 region: CAWTGATKEKLFF. CDR3 DNA, as far as it was read: TGTGCCTGGACAGGGGCAACTAAGGAAAAA.

Concerning this clone itself: The read is 3 residues too short to cover the CDR3 end, so that end is filled in from the germline J gene. This rearrangement joins TRBV19 to TRBJ1-4, with D possibly TRBD1 on 6 matching bases. V was cut by 2 bases and J by 5 bases, with 9 bases left in between. This CDR3 contains 14 residues. Germline CDR1 reads LNHDA; CDR2 reads SQIVND (reference sequence). The part of the CDR3 DNA that was read is TGTGCCAGTAGTATAACAGGGAGGAATGAAAAA. Translating it yields CASSITGRNEK. The full-length CDR3 reads as CASSITGRNEKLFF.

This clone was observed a few times. The CDR3 is cut off 3 residues early in the read; its end comes from the germline J gene. The chain joins TRBV7-2 to TRBJ1-2, with D tentatively TRBD1 (6 bases). Germline loops: CDR1 SGHTA, CDR2 FQGNSA. The V end was cut by 5 bases, the J end by 7 bases, with 14 bases between. CDR3 length: 13 residues. The part of the CDR3 DNA that was read is TGTGCCAGCAGCCCAGCAGGGGTGGGTGGC. This codes for CASSPAGVGG. From start to end, the CDR3 is CASSPAGVGGYTF.

This clone showed up just a few times. The CDR3 sequence: CASSLKGDEAFF. The CDR3 DNA, read in part, is TGTGCCAGCTCACTAAAAGGGGATGAA. The chain combines TRBV18 with TRBJ1-1; possibly TRBD1 for D (5 bases). The read finishes 3 residues shy of the CDR3 end, and the germline J gene is used to complete it. The length of the CDR3 is 12 residues. The germline V gene encodes CDR1 KGHSH and CDR2 LQKENI. V lost 4 bases and J 7 bases, leaving 10 bases between the germline ends.

Comment on this clone: The read is 3 residues too short to cover the CDR3 end, so that end is filled in from the germline J gene. J is TRBJ2-3 and V is TRBV6-2 or TRBV6-3; D may correspond to TRBD1 or TRBD2 (5 bases each). CDR1 and CDR2 from the germline V gene are MNHEY and SVGEGT. This CDR3 has 12 residues. The germline V and J ends were trimmed by 6 bases and 5 bases, with 9 bases remaining between them. The CDR3: CASSRGEDTQYF. The part of the CDR3 DNA that was read is TGTGCCAGCAGCAGAGGGGAAGATACG.

This clone was counted between two and nine times. Coverage ceases 3 residues before the CDR3 finishes, and the germline J gene fills in the end. The chain links TRBV7-2 to TRBJ2-3, with D perhaps TRBD2 (6 bases). The CDR3 contains 15 residues. The ends were cut back, 5 bases at V and 6 bases at J, with 18 bases in the middle. The V gene's germline CDR1 is SGHTA and CDR2 FQGNSA. This CDR3 is CASSVTSLPGDTQYF. Partial CDR3 DNA: TGTGCCAGCAGCGTAACTAGCTTACCAGGGGATACG.

Concerning this clone itself: Sequencing ends 3 residues short of the CDR3 end; the germline J gene provides the rest. V and J are TRBV19 and TRBJ2-7; 8 bases line up with TRBD1. V lost 4 bases and J lost 4; bases outside the gene matches: 9. This CDR3 has 15 amino acids. Per germline, CDR1 LNHDA and CDR2 SQIVND (reference sequence). CDR3 loop: CASSKPGGAAYEQYF. The covered CDR3 bases are TGTGCCAGTAGTAAACCAGGGGGCGCGGCGTACGAG.

In the case of this clone: The read halts 3 residues ahead of the CDR3 end, with the missing end drawn from the germline J gene. The rearrangement links TRBV19 to TRBJ2-2; 11 nucleotides align to TRBD1. CDR1 is LNHDA and CDR2 is SQIVND in the germline V gene (reference sequence). CDR3 length equals 17 residues. V was clipped by 3 bases and J by 4 bases; unmatched bases: 7. Partial CDR3 DNA: TGTGCCAGTAGTATGGAAGGGACAGGGGGTTCCACCGGGGAG. It encodes CASSMEGTGGSTGE. The complete CDR3 protein is CASSMEGTGGSTGELFF.

Details on this clone: The CDR3 goes on 3 residues after the read ends, and that part is filled in from the germline J gene. The rearrangement uses TRBV19 and TRBJ1-2; D not certain. Germline lookup yields CDR1 LNHDA and CDR2 SQIVND (reference sequence). The CDR3 runs 13 residues. Trimming cost V 2 bases and J 2 bases, with 6 bases left between them. CDR3 bases read: TGTGCCAGTAGTATACAACAAAACTATGGC. Its translation is CASSIQQNYG. The whole CDR3 sequence is CASSIQQNYGYTF.

Turning to this clone: The read halts 3 residues ahead of the CDR3 end, with the missing end drawn from the germline J gene. V is TRBV2 and J is TRBJ1-5; 10 bases agree with TRBD1. V trimming: 4 bases; J trimming: 6 bases; junction bases outside the gene matches: 6. Germline V lookup: CDR1 SNHLY, CDR2 FYNNEI. This CDR3 is built from 15 residues. The CDR3 sequence is CASSALDRGSQPQHF. The CDR3 DNA, read in part, is TGTGCCAGCAGTGCTCTGGACAGGGGGTCTCAGCCC.

This clone has a handful of counts. The read gets to within 3 residues of the CDR3 end, and the germline J gene fills in the rest. V and J are TRBV19 and TRBJ2-7, with D tentatively TRBD1 (5 bases). This CDR3 is 15 amino acids long. V lost 6 bases and J lost 5, with 20 bases in between. Germline CDR1 and CDR2: LNHDA and SQIVND (reference sequence). The CDR3 here is CASSDSTVGKDEQYF. The part of the CDR3 DNA that was read is TGTGCCAGTAGCGATTCGACAGTGGGGAAGGACGAG.

A remark on this clone: With the read ending 3 residues before the CDR3 end, the germline J gene is used to fill in that end. Within the sample, other DNA sequences also encode this same CDR3. V is TRBV7-9 and J is TRBJ2-2; D call uncertain. This CDR3 has 15 amino acids. Germline V gene data show CDR1 as SEHNR and CDR2 as FQNEAQ (reference sequence). V lost 3 bases and J 1 base, leaving 9 bases between the germline ends. The part of the CDR3 DNA that was read is TGTGCCAGCAGCTTGCTGTCTAGGAACACCGGGGAG. Translation gives CASSLLSRNTGE. The full CDR3 protein reads CASSLLSRNTGELFF.

The CDR3 here is CASRGDSHEQYF. Partial CDR3 DNA: TGTGCCAGCAGGGGGGACAGCCACGAG. This chain joins TRBV2 and TRBJ2-7; TRBD1 matches at 7 bases. Read data end 3 residues before the CDR3 end; the end is taken from the germline J gene. CDR1 is SNHLY, CDR2 FYNNEI, per germline. V dropped 6 bases and J dropped 5; count of bases not matched to a gene: 4. This CDR3 is 12 amino acids long. Filled out from reference TRBV2 and TRBJ2-7, the complete variable domain reads EPEVTQTPSHQVTQMGQEVILRCVPISNHLYFYWYRQILGQKVEFLVSFYNNEISEKSEIFDDQFSVERPDGSNFTLKIRSTKLEDSAMYFCASRGDSHEQYFGPGTRLTVT.

This clone turned up a few times. Other DNA sequences in this specimen translate into the identical CDR3. The covered CDR3 bases are TGTGCCAGCAGCCTTACTAGCGGAGCTAACAATGAG. Its protein product is CASSLTSGANNE. The full CDR3 sequence reads CASSLTSGANNEQFF. The rearrangement links TRBV7-3 to TRBJ2-1, with 8 bases fitting TRBD2. The CDR3 end lies 3 residues beyond the end of the read and is filled in from the germline J gene. CDR1 is SGHTA and CDR2 is FQGTGA in the germline V gene. V dropped 5 bases and J dropped 5; count of bases not matched to a gene: 8. The CDR3 contains 15 residues. Full variable domain (outside the CDR3, taken from reference TRBV7-3 and TRBJ2-1): GAGVSQTPSNKVTEKGKYVELRCDPISGHTALYWYRQSLGQGPEFLIYFQGTGAADDSGLPNDRFFAVRPEGSVSTLKIQRTERGDSAVYLCASSLTSGANNEQFFGPGTRLTVL.

This clone was seen more than once but under ten times. The read stops 3 residues short of the end of the CDR3; the missing end is completed from the germline J gene. The chain carries TRBV19 and TRBJ1-5, with TRBD1 matching over 8 bases. The V gene end was trimmed by 3 bases and the J gene end by 0 bases; junction bases not matched to a gene: 4. Looked up from germline, CDR1 is LNHDA and CDR2 is SQIVND (reference sequence). The CDR3 runs 16 residues. Here the CDR3 reads CASSIPDRASNQPQHF. CDR3 bases read: TGTGCCAGTAGTATCCCGGACAGGGCTAGCAATCAGCCC.

In this sample, this clone turned up a few times. Read coverage stops 3 residues before the CDR3 terminus; the germline J gene supplies the remainder. The rearrangement uses TRBV19 and TRBJ1-2; the match to TRBD1 covers 9 bases. Germline trimming cut 0 bases from V and 4 bases from J; bases unmatched to any gene: 9. The CDR3 spans 17 residues. Germline values: CDR1 LNHDA, CDR2 SQIVND (reference sequence). CDR3 bases read: TGTGCCAGTAGTATAGACCTACAGGGGGCGGACGCCTATGGC. Translated: CASSIDLQGADAYG. The CDR3 in its entirety is CASSIDLQGADAYGYTF. Combining the CDR3 with reference TRBV19 and TRBJ1-2 gives the whole variable domain DGGITQSPKYLFRKEGQNVTLSCEQNLNHDAMYWYRQDPGQGLRLIYYSQIVNDFQKGDIAEGYSVSREKKESFPLTVTSAQKNPTAFYLCASSIDLQGADAYGYTFGSGTRLTVV.

As for this clone: The CDR3 goes on 3 residues after the read ends, and that part is filled in from the germline J gene. The chain combines TRBV18 with TRBJ2-1; D gene unclear. This CDR3 contains 13 residues. The germline V and J ends were trimmed by 0 bases and 8 bases, with 8 bases remaining between them. Per the germline V gene, CDR1 is KGHSH and CDR2 is LQKENI. The CDR3 sequence: CASSPPSVHEQFF. The part of the CDR3 DNA that was read is TGTGCCAGCTCACCACCGTCGGTCCATGAG.

A note on this clone: The sequence runs out 3 residues before the end of the CDR3; the remainder is reconstructed from the germline J gene. The chain recombines TRBV19 with TRBJ2-1, with 10 positions matching TRBD2. V gave up 3 bases and J gave up 6 bases; unmatched junction bases: 5. This CDR3 spans 15 amino acids. CDR1 and CDR2 from the germline V gene are LNHDA and SQIVND (reference sequence). The CDR3: CASSISLAGANEQFF. The part of the CDR3 DNA that was read is TGTGCCAGTAGTATTAGCCTAGCGGGAGCCAATGAG.

This clone came up a few times. The sequence runs out 3 residues before the end of the CDR3; the remainder is reconstructed from the germline J gene. This chain uses TRBV7-9 with TRBJ1-2; D is perhaps TRBD1 (5 bases). The V gene lost 0 bases and the J gene lost 4 bases, with 12 bases spanning the gap. Germline V gene data show CDR1 as SEHNR and CDR2 as FQNEAQ (reference sequence). This CDR3 spans 15 amino acids. Incomplete CDR3 DNA: TGTGCCAGCAGCTTAGCGAGGGAGCAGGGCTATGGC. Its protein product is CASSLAREQGYG. The full CDR3 protein reads CASSLAREQGYGYTF.

This clone has only a few counts. At one end, the junction sequence differs from germline, possibly due to a read error. The CDR3 end falls 3 residues outside the read, so it is completed with the germline J gene. The rearrangement joins TRBV7-7 to TRBJ1-1; perhaps TRBD1 as D (5 bases). CDR1 is SSHAT and CDR2 is FNYEAQ in the germline V gene (reference sequence). This CDR3 region has 13 residues. CDR3 DNA (partial): TGTGCTAGCAGCTTAGACAGGAACACTGAA. Encoded protein: CASSLDRNTE. The complete CDR3 sequence is CASSLDRNTEAFF.

Of note for this clone: The read ends 3 residues before the CDR3 terminus; that terminus is restored from the germline J gene. The gene calls are TRBV7-2 and TRBJ1-5; 9 nucleotides match TRBD1. V dropped 5 bases and J dropped 9; count of bases not matched to a gene: 8. Germline lookup yields CDR1 SGHTA and CDR2 FQGNSA. The CDR3 sequence is 14 residues long. CDR3 bases read: TGTGCCAGCAGCCCCAGGGACAGGGCTGTGCCC. Its translation: CASSPRDRAVP. The whole CDR3 sequence reads CASSPRDRAVPQHF.